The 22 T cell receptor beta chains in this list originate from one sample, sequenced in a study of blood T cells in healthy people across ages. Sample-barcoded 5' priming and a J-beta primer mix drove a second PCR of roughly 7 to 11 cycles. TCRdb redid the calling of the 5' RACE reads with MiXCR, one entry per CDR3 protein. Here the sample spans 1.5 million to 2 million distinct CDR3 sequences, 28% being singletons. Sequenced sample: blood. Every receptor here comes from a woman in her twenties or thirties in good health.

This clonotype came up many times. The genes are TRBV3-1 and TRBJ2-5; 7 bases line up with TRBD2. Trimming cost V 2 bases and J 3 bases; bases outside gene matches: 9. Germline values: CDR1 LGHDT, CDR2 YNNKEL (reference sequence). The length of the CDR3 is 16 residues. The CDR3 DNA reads TGTGCCAGCAGCCAATATCAATCGAGCGGGGAAGAGACCCAGTACTTC. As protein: CASSQYQSSGEETQYF.

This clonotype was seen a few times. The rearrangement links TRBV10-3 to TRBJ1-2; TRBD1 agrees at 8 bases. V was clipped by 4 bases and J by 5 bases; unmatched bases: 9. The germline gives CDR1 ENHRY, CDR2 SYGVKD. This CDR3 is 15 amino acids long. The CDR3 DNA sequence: TGTGCCATCAGTGCGACCCAGGGGGCTCTATATGGCTACACCTTC. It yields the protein CAISATQGALYGYTF.

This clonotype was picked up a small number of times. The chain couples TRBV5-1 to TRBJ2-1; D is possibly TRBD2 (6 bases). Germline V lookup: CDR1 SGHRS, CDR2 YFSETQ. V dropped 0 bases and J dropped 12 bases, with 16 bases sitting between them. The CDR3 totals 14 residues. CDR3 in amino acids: CASSLAVSAGGQFF. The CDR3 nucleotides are TGCGCCAGCAGCTTGGCCGTTTCTGCCGGGGGGCAGTTCTTC.

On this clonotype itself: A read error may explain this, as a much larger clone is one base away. CDR3 sequence reads: CASSQRGSSYNEQYF. In nucleotides, the CDR3 is TGTGCCAGCAGCCAGAGGGGGAGCTCCTACAATGAGCAGTACTTC. V usage is TRBV7-9 and J usage is TRBJ2-1, with a tentative D call TRBD1 (6 bases). With the DNA end fitting TRBJ2-7 better, the J assignment may be wrong. This CDR3 region has 15 residues. CDR1 is SEHNR and CDR2 is FQNEAQ in the germline V gene (reference sequence).

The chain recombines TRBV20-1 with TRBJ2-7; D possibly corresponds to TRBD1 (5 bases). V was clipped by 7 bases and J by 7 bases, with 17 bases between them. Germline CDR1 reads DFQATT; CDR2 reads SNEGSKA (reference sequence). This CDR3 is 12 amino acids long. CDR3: CSVGAFMEEQYF. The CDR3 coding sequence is TGCAGTGTAGGGGCCTTTATGGAGGAGCAGTACTTC.

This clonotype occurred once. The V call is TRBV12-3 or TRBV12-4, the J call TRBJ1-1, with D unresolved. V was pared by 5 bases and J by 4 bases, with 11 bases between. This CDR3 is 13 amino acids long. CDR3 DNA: TGTGCCAGCAGTCAAGGGAGTCGCACTGAAGCTTTCTTT. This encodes CASSQGSRTEAFF.

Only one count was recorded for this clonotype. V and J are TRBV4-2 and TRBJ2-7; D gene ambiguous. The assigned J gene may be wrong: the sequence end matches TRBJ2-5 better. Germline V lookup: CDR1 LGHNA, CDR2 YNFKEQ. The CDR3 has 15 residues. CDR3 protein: CASSPISEVEETQYF. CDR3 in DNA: TGTGCCAGCAGCCCCATAAGTGAGGTAGAAGAGACCCAGTACTTC.

CDR3 loop: CASSLGTGSVSETQYF. For the CDR3, the DNA is TGCGCCAGCAGCTTGGGGACAGGGTCGGTCAGCGAGACCCAGTACTTC. The genes are TRBV5-1 and TRBJ2-5; 8 bases are a match to TRBD1. Germline CDR1 SGHRS, CDR2 YFSETQ. This CDR3 is 16 amino acids long. The junction had 9 bases not matched to a gene; V was cut back by 0 bases and J by 5 bases.

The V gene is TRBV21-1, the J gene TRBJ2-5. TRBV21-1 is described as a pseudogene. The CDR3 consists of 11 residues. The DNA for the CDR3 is TGTGCCAGCTTTTGGGTCGAGACCCAGTACTTC. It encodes CASFWVETQYF.

The CDR3 is CASSNFKSGRSNEQFF. CDR3 nucleotide sequence: TGTGCCAGCAGCAATTTTAAGAGCGGGCGTAGTAATGAGCAGTTCTTC. V is TRBV21-1 and J is TRBJ2-1; no check of the table's D call, TRBD2, against the DNA was made. TRBV21-1 represents a pseudogene. The CDR3 loop spans 16 amino acids.

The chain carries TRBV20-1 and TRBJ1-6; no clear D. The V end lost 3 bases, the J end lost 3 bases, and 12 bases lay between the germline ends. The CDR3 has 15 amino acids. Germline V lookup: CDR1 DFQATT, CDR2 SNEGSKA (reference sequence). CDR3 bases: TGCAGTGCTAGGCCGGGCAGGCGCTATAATTCACCCCTCCACTTT. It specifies CSARPGRRYNSPLHF.

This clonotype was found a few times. DNA for the CDR3: TGTGCCAGTAGTACGGGGCCTTATGGCTACACCTTC. Its translation is CASSTGPYGYTF. V is TRBV27 and J is TRBJ1-2; a possible D gene is TRBD1 (5 bases). This CDR3 has 12 amino acids. V was cut by 9 bases and J by 5 bases, with 13 bases left in between. Germline assignment: CDR1 MNHEY and CDR2 SMNVEV (reference sequence).

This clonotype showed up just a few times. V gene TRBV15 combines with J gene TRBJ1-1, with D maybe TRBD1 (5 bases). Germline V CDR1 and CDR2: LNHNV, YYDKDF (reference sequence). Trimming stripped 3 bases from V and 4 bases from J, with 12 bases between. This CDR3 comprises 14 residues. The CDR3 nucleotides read TGTGCCACCAGCAGCAGGGTCGGGACCACTGAAGCTTTCTTT. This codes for CATSSRVGTTEAFF.

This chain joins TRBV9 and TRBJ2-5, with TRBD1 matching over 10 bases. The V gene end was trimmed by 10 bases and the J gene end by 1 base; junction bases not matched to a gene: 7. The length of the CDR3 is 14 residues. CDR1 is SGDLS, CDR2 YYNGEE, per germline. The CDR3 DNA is TGTGCCCGCCGCGGACAGGGGGGCCAAGAGACCCAGTACTTC. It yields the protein CARRGQGGQETQYF.

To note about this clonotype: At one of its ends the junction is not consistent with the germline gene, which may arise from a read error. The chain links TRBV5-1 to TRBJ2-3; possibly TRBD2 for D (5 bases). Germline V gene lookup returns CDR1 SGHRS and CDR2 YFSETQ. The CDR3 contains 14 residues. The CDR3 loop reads CVSSGGTSTDTQYF. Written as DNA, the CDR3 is TGCGTCAGCAGCGGCGGAACTAGCACAGATACGCAGTATTTT.

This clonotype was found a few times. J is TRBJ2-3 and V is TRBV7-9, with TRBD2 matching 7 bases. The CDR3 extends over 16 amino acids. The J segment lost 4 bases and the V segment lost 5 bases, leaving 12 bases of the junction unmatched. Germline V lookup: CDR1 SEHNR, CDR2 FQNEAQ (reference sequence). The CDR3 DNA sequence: TGTGCCAGCAGCCTTTGGAGCGGGAAAGGTGCAGATACGCAGTATTTT. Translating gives CASSLWSGKGADTQYF.

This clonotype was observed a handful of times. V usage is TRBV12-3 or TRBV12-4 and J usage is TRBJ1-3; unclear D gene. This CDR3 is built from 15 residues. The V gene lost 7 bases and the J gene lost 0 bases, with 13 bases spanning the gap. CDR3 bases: TGTGCCAGCACCTCCTCCGGGAGCTCTGGAAACACCATATATTTT. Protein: CASTSSGSSGNTIYF.

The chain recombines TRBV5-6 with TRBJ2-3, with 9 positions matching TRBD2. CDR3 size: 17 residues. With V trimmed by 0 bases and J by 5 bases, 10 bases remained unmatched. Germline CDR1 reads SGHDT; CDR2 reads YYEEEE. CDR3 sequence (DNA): TGTGCCAGCAGCTTGGCCCAAATAGCGGGGGCATTAGATACGCAGTATTTT. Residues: CASSLAQIAGALDTQYF. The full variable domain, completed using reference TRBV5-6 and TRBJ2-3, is DAGVTQSPTHLIKTRGQQVTLRCSPKSGHDTVSWYQQALGQGPQFIFQYYEEEERQRGNFPDRFSGHQFPNYSSELNVNALLLGDSALYLCASSLAQIAGALDTQYFGPGTRLTVL.

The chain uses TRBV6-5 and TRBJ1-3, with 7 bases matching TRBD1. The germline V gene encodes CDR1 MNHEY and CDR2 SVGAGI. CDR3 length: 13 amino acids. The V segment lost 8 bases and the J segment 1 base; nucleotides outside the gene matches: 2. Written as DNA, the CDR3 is TGTGCCAGCCACAGGGGTTCTGGAAACACCATATATTTT. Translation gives CASHRGSGNTIYF.

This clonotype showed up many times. CDR3: CASSQGGGETQYF. The CDR3 nucleotides are TGTGCCAGCAGCCAAGGAGGGGGCGAGACCCAGTACTTC. The chain carries TRBV3-1 and TRBJ2-5; TRBD1 matches at 7 bases. Per the germline V gene, CDR1 is LGHDT and CDR2 is YNNKEL (reference sequence). V shed 1 base, J shed 5 bases, and the junction held 1 base outside the gene matches. The CDR3 loop spans 13 amino acids.

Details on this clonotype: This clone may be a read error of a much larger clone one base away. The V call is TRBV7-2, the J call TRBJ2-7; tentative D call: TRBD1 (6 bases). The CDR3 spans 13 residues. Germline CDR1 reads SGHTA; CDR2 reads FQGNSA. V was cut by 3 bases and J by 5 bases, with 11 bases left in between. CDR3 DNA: TGTACCAGCAGCTTTGGGGGCCCTGACGAGCAGTACTTC. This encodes CTSSFGGPDEQYF.

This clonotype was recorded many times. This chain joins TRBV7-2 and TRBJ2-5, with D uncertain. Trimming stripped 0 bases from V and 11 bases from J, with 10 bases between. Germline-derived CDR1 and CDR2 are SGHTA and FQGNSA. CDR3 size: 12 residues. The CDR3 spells CASSLARQEQYF. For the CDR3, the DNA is TGTGCCAGCAGCTTAGCCCGCCAGGAGCAGTACTTC. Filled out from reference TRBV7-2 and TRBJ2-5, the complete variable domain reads GAGVSQSPSNKVTEKGKDVELRCDPISGHTALYWYRQSLGQGLEFLIYFQGNSAPDKSGLPSDRFSAERTGGSVSTLTIQRTQQEDSAVYLCASSLARQEQYFGPGTRLLVL.